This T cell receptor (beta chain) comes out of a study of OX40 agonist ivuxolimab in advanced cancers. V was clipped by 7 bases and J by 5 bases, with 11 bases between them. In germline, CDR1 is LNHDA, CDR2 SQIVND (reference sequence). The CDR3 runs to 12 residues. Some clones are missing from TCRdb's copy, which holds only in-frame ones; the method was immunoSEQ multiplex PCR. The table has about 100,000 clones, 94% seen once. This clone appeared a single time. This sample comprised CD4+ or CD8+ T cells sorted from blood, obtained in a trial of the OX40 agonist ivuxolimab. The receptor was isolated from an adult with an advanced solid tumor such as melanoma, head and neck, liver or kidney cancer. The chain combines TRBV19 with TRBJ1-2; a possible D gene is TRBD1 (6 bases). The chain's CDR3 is CASTTDSYGYTF. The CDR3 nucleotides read TGTGCCAGTACCACGGACAGTTATGGCTACACCTTC.